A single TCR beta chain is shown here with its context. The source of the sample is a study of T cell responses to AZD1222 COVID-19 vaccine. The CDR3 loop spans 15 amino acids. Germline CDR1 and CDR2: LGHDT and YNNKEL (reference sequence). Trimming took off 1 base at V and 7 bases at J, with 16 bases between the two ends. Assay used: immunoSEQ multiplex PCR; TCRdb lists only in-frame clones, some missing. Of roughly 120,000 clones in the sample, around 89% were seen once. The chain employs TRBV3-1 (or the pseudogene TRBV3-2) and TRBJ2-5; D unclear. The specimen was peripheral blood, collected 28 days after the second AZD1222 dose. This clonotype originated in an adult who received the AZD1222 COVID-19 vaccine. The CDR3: CASSQATTLRGTQYF. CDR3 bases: TGTGCCAGCAGCCAAGCGACCACCCTTCGAGGGACCCAGTACTTC.